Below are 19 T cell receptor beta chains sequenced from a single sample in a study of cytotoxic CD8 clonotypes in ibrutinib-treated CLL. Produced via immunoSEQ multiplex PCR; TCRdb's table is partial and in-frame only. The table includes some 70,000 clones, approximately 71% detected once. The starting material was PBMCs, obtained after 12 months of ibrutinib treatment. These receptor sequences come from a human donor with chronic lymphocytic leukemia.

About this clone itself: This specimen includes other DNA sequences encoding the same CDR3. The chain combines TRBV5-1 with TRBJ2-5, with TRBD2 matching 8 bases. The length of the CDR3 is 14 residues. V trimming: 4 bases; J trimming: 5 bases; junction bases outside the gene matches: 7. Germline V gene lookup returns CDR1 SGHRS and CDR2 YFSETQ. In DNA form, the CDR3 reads TGCGCCAGCAGCCCAAGGACGGGGGGGGAGACCCAGTACTTC. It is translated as CASSPRTGGETQYF.

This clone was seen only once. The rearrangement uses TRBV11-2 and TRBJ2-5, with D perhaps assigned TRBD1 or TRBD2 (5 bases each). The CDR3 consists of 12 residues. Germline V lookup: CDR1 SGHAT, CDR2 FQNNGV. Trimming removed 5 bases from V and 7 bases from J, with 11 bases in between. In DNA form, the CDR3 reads TGTGCCAGCAGCCTCACGAGGGGGACCCAGTACTTC. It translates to CASSLTRGTQYF.

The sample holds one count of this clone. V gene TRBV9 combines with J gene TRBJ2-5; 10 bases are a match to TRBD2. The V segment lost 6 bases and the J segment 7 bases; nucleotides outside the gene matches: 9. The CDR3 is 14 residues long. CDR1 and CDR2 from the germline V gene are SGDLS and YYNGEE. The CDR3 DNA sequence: TGTGCCAGCAACCAGCGGGGGGGCTTAGGGACCCAGTACTTC. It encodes CASNQRGGLGTQYF.

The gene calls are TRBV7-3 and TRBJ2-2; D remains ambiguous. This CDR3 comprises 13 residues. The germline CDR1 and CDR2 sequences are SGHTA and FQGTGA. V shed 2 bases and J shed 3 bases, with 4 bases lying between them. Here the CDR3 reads CASSLEHTGELFF. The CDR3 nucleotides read TGTGCCAGCAGCTTAGAGCACACCGGGGAGCTGTTTTTT.

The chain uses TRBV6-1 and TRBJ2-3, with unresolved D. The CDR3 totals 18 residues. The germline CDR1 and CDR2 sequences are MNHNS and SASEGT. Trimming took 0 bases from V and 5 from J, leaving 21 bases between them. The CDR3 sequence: CASSEATTTRPAEDTQYF. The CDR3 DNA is TGTGCCAGCAGTGAAGCAACAACCACTCGGCCCGCCGAAGATACGCAGTATTTT.

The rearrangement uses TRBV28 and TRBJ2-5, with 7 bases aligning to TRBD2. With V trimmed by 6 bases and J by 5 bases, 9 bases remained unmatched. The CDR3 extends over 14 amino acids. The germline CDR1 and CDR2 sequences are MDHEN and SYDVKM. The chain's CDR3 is CASRSPGGLETQYF. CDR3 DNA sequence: TGTGCCAGCAGATCCCCCGGGGGGTTGGAGACCCAGTACTTC. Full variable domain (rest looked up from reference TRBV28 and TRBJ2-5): DVKVTQSSRYLVKRTGEKVFLECVQDMDHENMFWYRQDPGLGLRLIYFSYDVKMKEKGDIPEGYSVSREKKERFSLILESASTNQTSMYLCASRSPGGLETQYFGPGTRLLVL.

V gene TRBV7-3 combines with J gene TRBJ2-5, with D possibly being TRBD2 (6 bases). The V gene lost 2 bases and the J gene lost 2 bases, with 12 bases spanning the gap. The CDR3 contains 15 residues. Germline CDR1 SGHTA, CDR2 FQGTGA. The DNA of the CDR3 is TGTGCCAGCAGCTTAGCGGGGCTACCTCAAGAGACCCAGTACTTC. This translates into CASSLAGLPQETQYF.

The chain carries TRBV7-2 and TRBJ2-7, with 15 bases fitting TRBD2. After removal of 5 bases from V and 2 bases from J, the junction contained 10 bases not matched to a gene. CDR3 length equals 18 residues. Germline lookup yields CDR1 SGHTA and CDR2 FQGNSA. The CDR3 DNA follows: TGTGCCAGCAGCACGCAAGGGACTAGCGGGGGGCATACCTACGAGCAGTACTTC. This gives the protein CASSTQGTSGGHTYEQYF.

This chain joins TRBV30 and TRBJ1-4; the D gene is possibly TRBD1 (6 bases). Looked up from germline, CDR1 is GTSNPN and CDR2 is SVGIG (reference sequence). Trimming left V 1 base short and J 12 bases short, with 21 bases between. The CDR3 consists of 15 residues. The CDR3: CAWSDGSRGSAELFF. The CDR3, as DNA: TGTGCCTGGAGTGACGGTTCCAGGGGATCAGCCGAACTGTTTTTT.

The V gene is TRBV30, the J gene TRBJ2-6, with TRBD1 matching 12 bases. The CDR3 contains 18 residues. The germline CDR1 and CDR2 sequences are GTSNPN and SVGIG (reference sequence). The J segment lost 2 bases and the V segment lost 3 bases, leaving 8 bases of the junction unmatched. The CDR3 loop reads CAWREPGQGAAGANVLTF. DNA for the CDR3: TGTGCCTGGAGAGAACCGGGACAGGGGGCGGCTGGGGCCAACGTCCTGACTTTC.

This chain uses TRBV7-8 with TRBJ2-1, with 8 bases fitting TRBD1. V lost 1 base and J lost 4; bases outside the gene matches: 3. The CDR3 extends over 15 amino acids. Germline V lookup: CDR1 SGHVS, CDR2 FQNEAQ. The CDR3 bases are TGTGCCAGCAGCTTAGACAGGGGGAAATACAATGAGCAGTTCTTC. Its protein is CASSLDRGKYNEQFF.

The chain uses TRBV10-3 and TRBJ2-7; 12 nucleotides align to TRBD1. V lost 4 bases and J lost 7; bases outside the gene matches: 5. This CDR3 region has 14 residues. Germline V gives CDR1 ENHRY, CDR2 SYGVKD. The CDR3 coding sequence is TGTGCCATCAGTGCTGGGACAGGGGGCGGTGAGCAGTACTTC. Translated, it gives CAISAGTGGGEQYF.

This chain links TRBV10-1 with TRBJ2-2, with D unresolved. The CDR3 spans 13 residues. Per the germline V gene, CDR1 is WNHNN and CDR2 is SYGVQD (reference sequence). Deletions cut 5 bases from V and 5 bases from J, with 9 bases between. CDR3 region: CASSSVRTGELFF. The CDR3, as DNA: TGCGCCAGCAGTTCAGTACGGACCGGGGAGCTGTTTTTT.

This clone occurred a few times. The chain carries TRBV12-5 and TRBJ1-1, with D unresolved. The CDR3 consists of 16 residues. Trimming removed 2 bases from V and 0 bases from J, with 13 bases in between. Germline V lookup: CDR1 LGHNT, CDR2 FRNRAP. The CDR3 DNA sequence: TGTGCTAGTGGTTTGTATTCGGCCGCTTTGAACACTGAAGCTTTCTTT. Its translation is CASGLYSAALNTEAFF.

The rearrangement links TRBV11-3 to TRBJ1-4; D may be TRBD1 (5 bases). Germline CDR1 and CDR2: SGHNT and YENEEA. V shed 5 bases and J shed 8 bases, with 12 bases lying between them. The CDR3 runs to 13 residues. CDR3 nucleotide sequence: TGTGCCAGCAGCCGAGGCAACAGGGAAAAACTGTTTTTT. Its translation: CASSRGNREKLFF.

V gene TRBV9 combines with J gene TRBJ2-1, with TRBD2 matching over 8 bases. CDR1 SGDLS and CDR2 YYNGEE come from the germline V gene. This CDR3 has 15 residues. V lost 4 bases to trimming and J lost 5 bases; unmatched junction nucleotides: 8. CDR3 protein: CASSPRAGVNNEQFF. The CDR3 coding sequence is TGTGCCAGCAGCCCCCGAGCGGGGGTCAACAATGAGCAGTTCTTC.

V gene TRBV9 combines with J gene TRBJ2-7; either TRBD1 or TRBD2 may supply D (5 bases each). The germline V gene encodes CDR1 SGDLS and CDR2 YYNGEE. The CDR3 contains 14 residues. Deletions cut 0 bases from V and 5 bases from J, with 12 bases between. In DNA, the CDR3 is TGTGCCAGCAGCGTAGCAGGGCGGCGGGACGAGCAGTACTTC. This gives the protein CASSVAGRRDEQYF.

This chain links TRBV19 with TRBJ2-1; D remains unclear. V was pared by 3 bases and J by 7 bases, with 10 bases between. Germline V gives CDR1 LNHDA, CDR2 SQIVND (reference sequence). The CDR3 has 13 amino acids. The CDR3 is CASSIVRKNEQFF. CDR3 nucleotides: TGTGCCAGTAGTATTGTCCGGAAAAATGAGCAGTTCTTC.

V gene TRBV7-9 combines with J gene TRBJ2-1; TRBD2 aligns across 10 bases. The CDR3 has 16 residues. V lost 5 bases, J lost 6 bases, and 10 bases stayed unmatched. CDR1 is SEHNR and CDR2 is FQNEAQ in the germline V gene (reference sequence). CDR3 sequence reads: CASSPLAGGLLNEQFF. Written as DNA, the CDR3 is TGTGCCAGCAGCCCTTTAGCGGGGGGTCTCCTCAATGAGCAGTTCTTC.